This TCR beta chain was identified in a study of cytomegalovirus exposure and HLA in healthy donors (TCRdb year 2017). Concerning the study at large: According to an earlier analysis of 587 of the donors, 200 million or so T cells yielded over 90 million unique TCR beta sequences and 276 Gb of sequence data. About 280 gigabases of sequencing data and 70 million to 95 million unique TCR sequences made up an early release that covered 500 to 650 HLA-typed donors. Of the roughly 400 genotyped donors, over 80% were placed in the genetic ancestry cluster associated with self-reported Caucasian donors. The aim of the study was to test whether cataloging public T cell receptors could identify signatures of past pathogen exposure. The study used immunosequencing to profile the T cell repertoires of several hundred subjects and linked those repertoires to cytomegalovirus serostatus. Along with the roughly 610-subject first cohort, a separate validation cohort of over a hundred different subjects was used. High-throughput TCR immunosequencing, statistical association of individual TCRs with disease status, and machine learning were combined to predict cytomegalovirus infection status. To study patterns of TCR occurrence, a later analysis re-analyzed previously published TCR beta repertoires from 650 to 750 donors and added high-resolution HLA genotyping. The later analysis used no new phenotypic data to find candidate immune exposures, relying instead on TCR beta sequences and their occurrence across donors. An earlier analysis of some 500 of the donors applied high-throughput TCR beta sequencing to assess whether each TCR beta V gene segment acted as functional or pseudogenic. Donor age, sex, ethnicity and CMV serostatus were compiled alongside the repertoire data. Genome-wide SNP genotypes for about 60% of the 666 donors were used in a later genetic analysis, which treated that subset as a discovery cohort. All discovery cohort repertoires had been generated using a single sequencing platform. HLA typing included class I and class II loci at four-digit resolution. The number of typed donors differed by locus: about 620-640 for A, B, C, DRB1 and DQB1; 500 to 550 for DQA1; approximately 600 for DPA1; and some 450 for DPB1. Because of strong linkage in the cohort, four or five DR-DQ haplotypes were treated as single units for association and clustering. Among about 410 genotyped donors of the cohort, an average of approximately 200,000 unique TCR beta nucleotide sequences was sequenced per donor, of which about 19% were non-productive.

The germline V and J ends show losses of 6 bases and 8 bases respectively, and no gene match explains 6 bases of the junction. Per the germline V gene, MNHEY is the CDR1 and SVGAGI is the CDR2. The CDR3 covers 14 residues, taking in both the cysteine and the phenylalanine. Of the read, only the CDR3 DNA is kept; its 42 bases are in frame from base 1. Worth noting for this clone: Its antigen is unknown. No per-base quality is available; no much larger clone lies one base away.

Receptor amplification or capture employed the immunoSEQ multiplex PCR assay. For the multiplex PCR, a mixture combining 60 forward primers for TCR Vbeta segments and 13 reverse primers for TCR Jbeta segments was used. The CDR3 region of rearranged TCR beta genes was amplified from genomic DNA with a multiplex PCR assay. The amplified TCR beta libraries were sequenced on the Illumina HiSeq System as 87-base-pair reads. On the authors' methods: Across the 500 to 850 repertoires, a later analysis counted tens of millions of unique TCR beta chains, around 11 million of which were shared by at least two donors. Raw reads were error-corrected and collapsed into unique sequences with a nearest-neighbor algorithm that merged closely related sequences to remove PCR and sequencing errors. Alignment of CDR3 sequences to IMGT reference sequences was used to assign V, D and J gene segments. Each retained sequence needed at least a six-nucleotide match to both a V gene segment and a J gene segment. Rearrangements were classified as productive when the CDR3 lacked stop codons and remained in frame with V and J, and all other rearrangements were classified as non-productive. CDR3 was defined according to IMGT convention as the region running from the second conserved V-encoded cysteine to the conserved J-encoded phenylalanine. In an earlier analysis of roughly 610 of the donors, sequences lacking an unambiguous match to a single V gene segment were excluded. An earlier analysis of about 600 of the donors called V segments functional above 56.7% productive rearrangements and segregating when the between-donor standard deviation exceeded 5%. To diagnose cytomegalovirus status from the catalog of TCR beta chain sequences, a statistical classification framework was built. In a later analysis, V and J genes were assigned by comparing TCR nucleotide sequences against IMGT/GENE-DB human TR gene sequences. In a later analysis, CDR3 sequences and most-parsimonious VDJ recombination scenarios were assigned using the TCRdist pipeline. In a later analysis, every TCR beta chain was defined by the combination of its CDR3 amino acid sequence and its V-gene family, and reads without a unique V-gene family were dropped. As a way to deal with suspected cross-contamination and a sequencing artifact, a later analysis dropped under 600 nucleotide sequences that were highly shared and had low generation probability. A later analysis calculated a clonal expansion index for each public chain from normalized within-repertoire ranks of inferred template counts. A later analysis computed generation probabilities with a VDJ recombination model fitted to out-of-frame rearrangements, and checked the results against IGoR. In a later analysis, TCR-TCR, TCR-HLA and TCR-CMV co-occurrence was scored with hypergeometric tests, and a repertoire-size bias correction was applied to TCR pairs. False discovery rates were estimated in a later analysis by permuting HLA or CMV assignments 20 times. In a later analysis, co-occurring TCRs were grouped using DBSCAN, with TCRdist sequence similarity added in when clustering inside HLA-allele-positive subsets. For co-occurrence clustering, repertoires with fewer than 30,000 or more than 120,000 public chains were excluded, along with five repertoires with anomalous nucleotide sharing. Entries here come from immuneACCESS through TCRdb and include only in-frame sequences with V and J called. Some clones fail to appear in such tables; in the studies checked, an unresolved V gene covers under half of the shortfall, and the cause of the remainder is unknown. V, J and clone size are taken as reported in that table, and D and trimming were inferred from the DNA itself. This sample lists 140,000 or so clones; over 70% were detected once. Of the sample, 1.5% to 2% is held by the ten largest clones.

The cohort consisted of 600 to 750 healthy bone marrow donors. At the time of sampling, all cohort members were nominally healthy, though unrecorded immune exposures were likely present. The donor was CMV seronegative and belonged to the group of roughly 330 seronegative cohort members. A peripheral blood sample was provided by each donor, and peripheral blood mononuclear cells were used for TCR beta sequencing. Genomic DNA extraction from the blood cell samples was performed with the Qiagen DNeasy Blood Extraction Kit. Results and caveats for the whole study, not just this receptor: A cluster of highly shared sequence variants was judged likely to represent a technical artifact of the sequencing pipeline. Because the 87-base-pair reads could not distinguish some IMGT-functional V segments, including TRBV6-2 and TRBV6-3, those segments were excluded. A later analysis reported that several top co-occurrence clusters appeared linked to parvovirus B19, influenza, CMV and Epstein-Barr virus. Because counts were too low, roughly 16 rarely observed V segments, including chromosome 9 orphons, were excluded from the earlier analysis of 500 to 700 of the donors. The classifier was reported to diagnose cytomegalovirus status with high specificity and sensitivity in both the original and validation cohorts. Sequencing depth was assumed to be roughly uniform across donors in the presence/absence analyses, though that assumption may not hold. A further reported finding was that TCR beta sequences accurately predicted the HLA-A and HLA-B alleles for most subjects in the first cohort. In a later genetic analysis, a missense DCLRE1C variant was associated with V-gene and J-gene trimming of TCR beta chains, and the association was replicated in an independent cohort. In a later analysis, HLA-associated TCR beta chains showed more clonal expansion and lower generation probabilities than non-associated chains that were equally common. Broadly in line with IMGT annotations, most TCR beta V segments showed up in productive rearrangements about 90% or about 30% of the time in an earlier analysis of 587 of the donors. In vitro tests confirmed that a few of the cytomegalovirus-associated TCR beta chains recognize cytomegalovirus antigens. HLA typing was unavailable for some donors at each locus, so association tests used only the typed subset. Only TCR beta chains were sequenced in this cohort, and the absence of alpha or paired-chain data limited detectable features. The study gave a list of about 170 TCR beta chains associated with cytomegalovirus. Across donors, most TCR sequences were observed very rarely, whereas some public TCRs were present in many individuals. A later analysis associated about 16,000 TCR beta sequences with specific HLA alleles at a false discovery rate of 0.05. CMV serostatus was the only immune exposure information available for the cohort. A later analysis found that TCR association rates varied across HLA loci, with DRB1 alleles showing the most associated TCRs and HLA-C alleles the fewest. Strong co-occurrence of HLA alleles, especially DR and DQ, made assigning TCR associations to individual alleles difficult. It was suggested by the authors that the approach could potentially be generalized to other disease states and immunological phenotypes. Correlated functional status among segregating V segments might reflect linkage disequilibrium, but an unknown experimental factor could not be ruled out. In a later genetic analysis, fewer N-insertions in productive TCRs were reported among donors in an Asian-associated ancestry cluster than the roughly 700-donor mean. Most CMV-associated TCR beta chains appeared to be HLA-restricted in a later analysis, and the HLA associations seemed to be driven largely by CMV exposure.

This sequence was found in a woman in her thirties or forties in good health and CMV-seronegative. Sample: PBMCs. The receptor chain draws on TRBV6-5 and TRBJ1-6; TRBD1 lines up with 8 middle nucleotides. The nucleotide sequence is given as TGTGCCAGCAGGGTTGGACAGGGTGATTCACCCCTCCACTTT. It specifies CASRVGQGDSPLHF.